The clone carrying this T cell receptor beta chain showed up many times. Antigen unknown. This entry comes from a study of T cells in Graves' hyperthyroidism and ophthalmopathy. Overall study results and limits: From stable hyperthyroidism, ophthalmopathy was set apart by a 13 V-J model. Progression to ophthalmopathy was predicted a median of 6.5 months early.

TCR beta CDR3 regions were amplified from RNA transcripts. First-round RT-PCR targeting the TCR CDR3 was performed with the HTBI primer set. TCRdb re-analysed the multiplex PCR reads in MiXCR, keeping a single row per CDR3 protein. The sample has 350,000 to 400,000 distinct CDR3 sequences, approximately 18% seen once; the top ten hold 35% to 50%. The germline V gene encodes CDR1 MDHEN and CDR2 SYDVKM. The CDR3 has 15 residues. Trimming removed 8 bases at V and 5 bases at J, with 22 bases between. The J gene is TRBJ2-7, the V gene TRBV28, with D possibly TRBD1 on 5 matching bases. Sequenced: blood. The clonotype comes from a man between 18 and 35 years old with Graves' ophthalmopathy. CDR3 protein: CASDTQTGPRDEQYF. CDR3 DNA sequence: TGTGCCAGCGATACTCAAACAGGCCCTAGGGACGAGCAGTACTTC.